The clone carrying this T cell receptor beta chain occurred once. The method was immunoSEQ multiplex PCR; TCRdb's version includes in-frame clones alone and lacks a portion of them. Of around 41,000 clones listed, more than 75% are singletons. V dropped 2 bases and J dropped 6 bases, with 15 bases sitting between them. The CDR3 contains 15 residues. Germline assignment: CDR1 SGHRS and CDR2 YFSETQ. This sample stems from a study of T cell changes during pregnancy in multiple sclerosis. Specimen: PBMCs (not recorded whether the cells were cultured). This sequence originates from a female donor with multiple sclerosis, enrolled in a pregnancy study. V is TRBV5-1 and J is TRBJ1-5, with D unclear. The CDR3 loop is CASSLNAESGQPQHF. The DNA of the CDR3 is TGCGCCAGCAGCTTAAATGCAGAATCGGGTCAGCCCCAGCATTTT.